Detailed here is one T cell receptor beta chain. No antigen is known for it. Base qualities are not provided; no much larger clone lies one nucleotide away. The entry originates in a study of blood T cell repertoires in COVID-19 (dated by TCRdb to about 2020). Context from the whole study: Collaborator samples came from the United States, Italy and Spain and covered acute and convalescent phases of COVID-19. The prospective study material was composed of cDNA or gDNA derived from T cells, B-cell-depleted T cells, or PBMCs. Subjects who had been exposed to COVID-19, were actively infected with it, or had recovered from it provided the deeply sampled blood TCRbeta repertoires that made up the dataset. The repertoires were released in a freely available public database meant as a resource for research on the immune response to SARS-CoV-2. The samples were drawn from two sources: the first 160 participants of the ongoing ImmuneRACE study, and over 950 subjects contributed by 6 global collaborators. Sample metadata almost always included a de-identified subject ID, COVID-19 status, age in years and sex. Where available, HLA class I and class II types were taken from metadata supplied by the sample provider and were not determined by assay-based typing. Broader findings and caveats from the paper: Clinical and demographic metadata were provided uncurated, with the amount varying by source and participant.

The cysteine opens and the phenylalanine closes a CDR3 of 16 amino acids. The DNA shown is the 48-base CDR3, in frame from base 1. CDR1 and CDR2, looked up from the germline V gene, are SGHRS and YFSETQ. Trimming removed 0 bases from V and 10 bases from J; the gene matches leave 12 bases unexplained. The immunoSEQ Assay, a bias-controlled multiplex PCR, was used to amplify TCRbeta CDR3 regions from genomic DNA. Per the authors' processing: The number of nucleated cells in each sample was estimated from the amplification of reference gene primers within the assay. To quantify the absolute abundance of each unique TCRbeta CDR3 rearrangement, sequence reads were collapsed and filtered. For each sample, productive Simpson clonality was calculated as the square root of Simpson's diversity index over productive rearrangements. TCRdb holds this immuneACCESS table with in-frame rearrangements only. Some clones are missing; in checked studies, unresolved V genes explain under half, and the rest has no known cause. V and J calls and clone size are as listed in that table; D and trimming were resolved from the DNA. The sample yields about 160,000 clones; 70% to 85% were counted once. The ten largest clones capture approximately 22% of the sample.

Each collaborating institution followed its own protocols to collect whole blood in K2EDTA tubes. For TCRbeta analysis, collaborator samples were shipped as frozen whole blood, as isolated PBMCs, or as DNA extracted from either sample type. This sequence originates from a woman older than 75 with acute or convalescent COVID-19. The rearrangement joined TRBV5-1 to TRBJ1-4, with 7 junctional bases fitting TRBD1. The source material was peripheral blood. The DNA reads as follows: TGCGCCAGCAGCTTGGAGGGGGCTACTAGAGGTGGAAAACTGTTTTTT. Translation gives CASSLEGATRGGKLFF.